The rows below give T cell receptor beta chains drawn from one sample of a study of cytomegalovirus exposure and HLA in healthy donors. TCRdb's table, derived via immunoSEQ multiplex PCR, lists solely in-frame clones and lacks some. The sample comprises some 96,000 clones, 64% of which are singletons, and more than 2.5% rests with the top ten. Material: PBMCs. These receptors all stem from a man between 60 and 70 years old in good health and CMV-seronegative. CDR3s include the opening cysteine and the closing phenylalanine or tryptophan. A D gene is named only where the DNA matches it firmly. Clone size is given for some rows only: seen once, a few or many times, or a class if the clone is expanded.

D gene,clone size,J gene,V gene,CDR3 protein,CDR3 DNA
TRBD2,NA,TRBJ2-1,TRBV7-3,CASSALAGIYNEQFF,TGTGCCAGCAGCGCCCTAGCGGGAATATACAATGAGCAGTTCTTC
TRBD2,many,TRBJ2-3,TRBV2,CANKGTGTSETDTQYF,TGTGCCAACAAGGGTACCGGGACTAGCGAGACAGATACGCAGTATTTT
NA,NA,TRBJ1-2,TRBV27,CASTPSYGGFSSYGYTF,TGTGCCAGCACCCCATCATACGGGGGGTTTTCTTCCTATGGCTACACCTTC
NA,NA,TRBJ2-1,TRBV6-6,CASSWQYNEQFF,TGTGCCAGCAGTTGGCAGTACAATGAGCAGTTCTTC
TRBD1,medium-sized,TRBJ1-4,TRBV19,CASRTGGQGGEKLFF,TGTGCCAGTAGGACCGGGGGACAGGGAGGTGAAAAACTGTTTTTT
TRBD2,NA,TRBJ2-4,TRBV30,CARGVGGNIQYF,TGTGCCCGGGGGGTGGGAGGGAACATTCAGTACTTC
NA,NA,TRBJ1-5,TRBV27,CASSPAGGSNQPQHF,TGTGCCAGCAGTCCTGCCGGGGGTAGCAATCAGCCCCAGCATTTT
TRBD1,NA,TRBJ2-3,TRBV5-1,CASSDRVTDTQYF,TGCGCCAGCTCGGACAGGGTCACAGATACGCAGTATTTT
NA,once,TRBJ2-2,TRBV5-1,CASSLVLGYTGELFF,TGCGCCAGCAGCTTGGTGCTAGGGTACACCGGGGAGCTGTTTTTT
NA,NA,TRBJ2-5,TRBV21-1,CASSKGGGFQETQYF,TGTGCCAGCAGCAAAGGGGGGGGGTTCCAAGAGACCCAGTACTTC
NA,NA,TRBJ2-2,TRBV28,CASSLWQGGTGELFF,TGTGCCAGCAGTTTATGGCAGGGGGGCACCGGGGAGCTGTTTTTT
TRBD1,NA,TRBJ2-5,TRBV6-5,CASSLTGIGETQYF,TGTGCCAGCAGTTTGACAGGGATTGGAGAGACCCAGTACTTC
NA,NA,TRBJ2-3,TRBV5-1,CASSLGSGGQGDTQYF,TGCGCCAGCAGCTTGGGATCGGGGGGCCAAGGAGATACGCAGTATTTT
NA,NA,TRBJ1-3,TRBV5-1,CASSLGQSGNTIYF,TGCGCCAGCAGCTTGGGACAGAGTGGAAACACCATATATTTT
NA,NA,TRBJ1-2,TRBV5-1,CASRPAGFNYGYTF,TGCGCCAGCCGCCCAGCGGGCTTTAACTATGGCTACACCTTC
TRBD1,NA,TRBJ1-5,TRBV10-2,CASGGRQGHQPQHF,TGCGCCAGCGGGGGACGACAGGGACATCAGCCCCAGCATTTT
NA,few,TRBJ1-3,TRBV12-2,CASRLGGGLPGNTIYF,TGTGCAAGTCGCTTGGGAGGGGGGCTCCCTGGAAACACCATATATTTT